Listed here are 10 T cell receptor beta chains from one sample, sequenced in a study of chemoradiotherapy in HPV16-positive cancers. Some clones are missing from TCRdb's copy, which holds only in-frame ones; the method was immunoSEQ multiplex PCR. The data contain around 12,000 clones, about 80% of them singletons. The specimen was taken from a patient who underwent chemoradiotherapy. The receptor source for this set is a human donor with HPV-associated anogenital cancer.

The V and J genes are TRBV30 and TRBJ1-4; D ambiguous. Trimming left V 0 bases short and J 2 bases short, with 7 bases between. The germline CDR1 and CDR2 sequences are GTSNPN and SVGIG (reference sequence). The CDR3 runs 14 residues. The CDR3: CAWSVLTTNEKLFF. CDR3 nucleotide sequence: TGTGCCTGGAGTGTTCTGACTACTAATGAAAAACTGTTTTTT.

The chain is built from TRBV4-3 and TRBJ1-5; D remains unclear. The CDR3 loop spans 16 amino acids. The germline CDR1 and CDR2 sequences are LGHNA and YSLEER. V was clipped by 1 base and J by 0 bases, with 10 bases between them. This CDR3 reads CASSQGGVDSNQPQHF. In DNA form, the CDR3 reads TGCGCCAGCAGCCAAGGGGGAGTTGATAGCAATCAGCCCCAGCATTTT.

The genes are TRBV6-5 and TRBJ1-1, with D perhaps TRBD1 (5 bases). Germline lookup yields CDR1 MNHEY and CDR2 SVGAGI. The CDR3 is 14 amino acids. The V and J ends lost 6 bases and 6 bases respectively, with 17 bases between them. This chain's CDR3 is CASRILGETAEAFF. CDR3 bases: TGTGCCAGCAGAATTCTAGGGGAGACGGCTGAAGCTTTCTTT.

In DNA form, the CDR3 reads TGTGCCAGCAGCTCCTTTAGCTCCGGGGAGCTGTTTTTT. It yields the protein CASSSFSSGELFF. The chain employs TRBV7-2 and TRBJ2-2; D remains unclear. Trimming took 4 bases from V and 6 from J, leaving 9 bases between them. The CDR3 is 13 amino acids. Germline V lookup: CDR1 SGHTA, CDR2 FQGNSA.

This chain uses TRBV7-2 with TRBJ2-1; TRBD2 aligns across 9 bases. V gave up 2 bases and J gave up 7 bases; unmatched junction bases: 6. Germline V gene sequence: CDR1 SGHTA, CDR2 FQGNSA. This CDR3 is 15 amino acids long. The DNA for the CDR3 is TGTGCCAGCAGCTTAAGCGGGGGGCCAGGGAATGAGCAGTTCTTC. This gives the protein CASSLSGGPGNEQFF.

The chain recombines TRBV7-2 with TRBJ2-1; maybe TRBD2 (5 bases). From germline, CDR1 is SGHTA and CDR2 FQGNSA. The CDR3 runs 17 residues. V was trimmed by 5 bases and J by 0 bases, leaving 17 bases between them. In DNA form, the CDR3 reads TGTGCCAGCAGCCTAGTGTCTTCGGGGAGCTCCTACAATGAGCAGTTCTTC. Protein product: CASSLVSSGSSYNEQFF.

V usage is TRBV6-6 and J usage is TRBJ2-7; D tentatively reads TRBD1 or TRBD2 (6 bases each). The germline V gene encodes CDR1 MNHNY and CDR2 SVGAGI (reference sequence). The CDR3 totals 13 residues. Trimming removed 5 bases at V and 6 bases at J, with 14 bases between. For the CDR3, the DNA is TGTGCCAGCAGTACGTTGCGGGACACCGAGCAGTACTTC. Its protein product is CASSTLRDTEQYF.

The chain combines TRBV23-1 with TRBJ2-7; possibly TRBD1 for D (5 bases). TRBV23-1 is flagged as an ORF with uncertain function. This CDR3 region has 12 residues. The V end lost 7 bases, the J end lost 2 bases, and 9 bases lay between the germline ends. CDR3 in DNA: TGCGCCAGCATCAGGGAAACCTACGAGCAGTACTTC. Protein sequence: CASIRETYEQYF.

CDR3 region: CASGTNYEQYF. The CDR3 bases are TGTGCCAGCGGGACAAACTACGAGCAGTACTTC. J is TRBJ2-7 and V is TRBV27; the D gene is possibly TRBD1 (6 bases). Trimming left V 8 bases short and J 3 bases short, with 8 bases between. The germline gives CDR1 MNHEY, CDR2 SMNVEV (reference sequence). CDR3 length equals 11 residues.

This chain links TRBV19 with TRBJ1-1; D call uncertain. Germline CDR1 and CDR2: LNHDA and SQIVND (reference sequence). Trimming left V 3 bases short and J 4 bases short, with 12 bases between. This CDR3 is 14 amino acids long. The CDR3 DNA is TGTGCCAGTAGTATCTCCGTTAAGGGCACTGAAGCTTTCTTT. Protein product: CASSISVKGTEAFF.